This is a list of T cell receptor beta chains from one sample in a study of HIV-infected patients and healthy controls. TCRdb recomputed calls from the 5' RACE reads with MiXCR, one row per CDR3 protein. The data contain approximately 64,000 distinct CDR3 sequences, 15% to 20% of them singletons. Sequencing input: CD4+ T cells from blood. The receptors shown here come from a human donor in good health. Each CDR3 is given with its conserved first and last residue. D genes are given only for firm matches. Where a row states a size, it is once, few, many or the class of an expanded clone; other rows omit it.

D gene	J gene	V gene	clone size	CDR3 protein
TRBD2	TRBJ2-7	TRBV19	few	CASSTRTSGRAPYEQYF
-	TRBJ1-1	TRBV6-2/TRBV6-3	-	CASSYQGSRTEAFF
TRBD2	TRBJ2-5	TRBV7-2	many	CASSPSGEETQYF
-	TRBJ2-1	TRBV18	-	CASSRRDVTYNEQFF
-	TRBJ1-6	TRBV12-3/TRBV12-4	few	CASSSQGTFNRHF
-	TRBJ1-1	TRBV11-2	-	CASSNYGETNTEAFF
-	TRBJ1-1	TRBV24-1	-	CATSGAQGGFTEAFF
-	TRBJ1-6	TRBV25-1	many	CASRDSSYNSPLHF
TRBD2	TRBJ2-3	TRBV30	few	CAWSRASGSTDTQYF
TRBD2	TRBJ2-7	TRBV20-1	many	CSARRPSGRLMHEQYF
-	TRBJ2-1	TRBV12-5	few	CASATRGDYNEQFF
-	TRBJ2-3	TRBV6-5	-	CASSWMTGDTQYF
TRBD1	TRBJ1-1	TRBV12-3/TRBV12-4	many	CASTWTGDGEAFF
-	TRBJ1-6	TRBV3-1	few	CASSQGLYRSSINSPLHF
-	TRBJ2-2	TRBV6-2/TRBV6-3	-	CASKGPNTGELFF
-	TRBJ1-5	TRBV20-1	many	CSARKGANQPQHF
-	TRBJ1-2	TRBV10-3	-	CAITGRVEGIYGYTF
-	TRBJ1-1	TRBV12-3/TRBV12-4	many	CASRIMNTEAFF
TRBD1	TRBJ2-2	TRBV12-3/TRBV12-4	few	CASSYGTGVTGELFF
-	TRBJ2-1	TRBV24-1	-	CATSDLERELVYNEQFF
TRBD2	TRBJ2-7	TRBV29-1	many	CSVHNLGGNEQYF
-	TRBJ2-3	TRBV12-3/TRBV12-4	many	CASSLFSTDTQYF
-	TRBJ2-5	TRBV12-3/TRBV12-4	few	CASSFRHRSQETQYF
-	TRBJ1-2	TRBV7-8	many	CASSLAHASGGGSYGYTF
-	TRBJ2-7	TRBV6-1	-	CASSEFGQYEQYF
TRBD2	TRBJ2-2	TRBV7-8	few	CASSPQAASGMELFF
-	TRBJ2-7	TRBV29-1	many	CSVSGTPSSYEQYF
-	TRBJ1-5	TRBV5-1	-	CASSLDFRGQPQHF
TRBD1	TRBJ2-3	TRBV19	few	CASRPSRTGSTDTQYF
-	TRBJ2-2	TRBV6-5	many	CASSYSSLAGQALGELFF
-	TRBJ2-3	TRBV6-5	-	CASSSGPLQGYRDTQYF
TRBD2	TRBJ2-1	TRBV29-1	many	CSVENLAGDNEQFF
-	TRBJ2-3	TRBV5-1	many	CASSLAQSTDTQYF
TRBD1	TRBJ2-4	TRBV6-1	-	CASSEAPGTERLAKNIQYF
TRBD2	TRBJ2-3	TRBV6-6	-	CASRTGTSGFTDTQYF
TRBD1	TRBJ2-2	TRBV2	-	CASRRGQGWNTGELFF
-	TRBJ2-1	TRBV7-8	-	CASSLAGHPLGQFF
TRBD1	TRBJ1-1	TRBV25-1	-	CASSERTGGRGAFF
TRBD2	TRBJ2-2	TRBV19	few	CASSLAGGLDTGELFF
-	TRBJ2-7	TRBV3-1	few	CASSQEGYEQYF
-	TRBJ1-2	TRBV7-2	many	CASSRYLDYGYTF
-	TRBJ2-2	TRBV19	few	CASSTRTGELFF
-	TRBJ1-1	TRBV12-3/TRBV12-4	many	CASSLVQLTEAFF
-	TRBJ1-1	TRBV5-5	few	CASSLAPNTEAFF
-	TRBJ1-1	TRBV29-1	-	CSVATAQGTLNTEAFF
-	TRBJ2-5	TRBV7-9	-	CASSFMSVQETQYF
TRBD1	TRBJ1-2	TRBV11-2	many	CASSLGGTGSGYTF
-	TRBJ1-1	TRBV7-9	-	CASSLRAVGTEAFF
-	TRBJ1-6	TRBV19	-	CATTGTYNSPLHF
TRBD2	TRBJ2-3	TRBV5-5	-	CASSYGTSGGGDTQYF
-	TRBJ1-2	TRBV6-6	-	CASSMRTASNGYTF
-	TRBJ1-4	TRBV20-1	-	CSAIAGTYEKLFF
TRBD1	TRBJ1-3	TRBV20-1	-	CSAGTGTGNTIYF
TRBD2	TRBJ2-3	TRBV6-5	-	CASRPLSFSGSADTQYF
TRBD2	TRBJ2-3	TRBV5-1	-	CASSQGLPTDTQYF
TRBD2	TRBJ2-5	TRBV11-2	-	CASRSLAGETQYF
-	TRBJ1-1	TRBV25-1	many	CASSEGTGAFF